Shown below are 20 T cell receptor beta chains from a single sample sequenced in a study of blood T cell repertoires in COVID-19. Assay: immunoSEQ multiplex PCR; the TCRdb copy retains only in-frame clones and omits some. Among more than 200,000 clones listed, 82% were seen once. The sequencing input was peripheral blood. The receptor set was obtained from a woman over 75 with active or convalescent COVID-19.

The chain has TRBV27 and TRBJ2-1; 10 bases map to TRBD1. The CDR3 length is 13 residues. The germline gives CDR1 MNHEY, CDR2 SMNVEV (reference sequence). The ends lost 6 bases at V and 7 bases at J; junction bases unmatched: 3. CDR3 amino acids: CASRGQGRNEQFF. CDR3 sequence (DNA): TGTGCCAGCAGGGGACAGGGGAGGAATGAGCAGTTCTTC.

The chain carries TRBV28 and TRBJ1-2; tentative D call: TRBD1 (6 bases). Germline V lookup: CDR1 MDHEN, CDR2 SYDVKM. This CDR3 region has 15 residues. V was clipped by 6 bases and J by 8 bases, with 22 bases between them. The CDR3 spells CASSSKGTPARGYTF. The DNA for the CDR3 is TGTGCCAGCAGCTCCAAAGGGACACCGGCGCGGGGCTACACCTTC.

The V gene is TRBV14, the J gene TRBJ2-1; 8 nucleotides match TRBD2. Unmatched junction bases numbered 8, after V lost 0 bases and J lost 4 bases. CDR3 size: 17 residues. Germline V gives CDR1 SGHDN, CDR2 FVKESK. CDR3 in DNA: TGTGCCAGCAGCCAAGAAGTAGGCGGGGGGACATACAATGAGCAGTTCTTC. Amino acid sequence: CASSQEVGGGTYNEQFF. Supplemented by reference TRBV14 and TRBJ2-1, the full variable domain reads EAGVTQFPSHSVIEKGQTVTLRCDPISGHDNLYWYRRVMGKEIKFLLHFVKESKQDESGMPNNRFLAERTGGTYSTLKVQPAELEDSGVYFCASSQEVGGGTYNEQFFGPGTRLTVL.

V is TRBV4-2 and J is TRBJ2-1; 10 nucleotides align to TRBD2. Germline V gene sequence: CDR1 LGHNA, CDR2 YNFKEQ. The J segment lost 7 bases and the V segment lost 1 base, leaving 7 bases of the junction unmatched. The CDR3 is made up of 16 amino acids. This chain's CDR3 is CASSQALAGAQNEQFF. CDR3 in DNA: TGTGCCAGCAGCCAAGCCCTAGCGGGAGCTCAAAATGAGCAGTTCTTC.

The CDR3 region has the DNA TGTGCCAGCAGCGCCCGTTTATTGAACACTGAAGCTTTCTTT. Amino acids: CASSARLLNTEAFF. V usage is TRBV9 and J usage is TRBJ1-1; D gene uncertain. Trimming cost V 3 bases and J 0 bases, with 9 bases left between them. The CDR3 totals 14 residues. Looked up from germline, CDR1 is SGDLS and CDR2 is YYNGEE.

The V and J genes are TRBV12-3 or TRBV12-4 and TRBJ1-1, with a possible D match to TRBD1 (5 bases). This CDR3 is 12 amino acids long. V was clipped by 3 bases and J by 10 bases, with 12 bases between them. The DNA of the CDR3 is TGTGCCAGCAGTTTGTTTTCTAGGGGAGCTTTCTTT. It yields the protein CASSLFSRGAFF.

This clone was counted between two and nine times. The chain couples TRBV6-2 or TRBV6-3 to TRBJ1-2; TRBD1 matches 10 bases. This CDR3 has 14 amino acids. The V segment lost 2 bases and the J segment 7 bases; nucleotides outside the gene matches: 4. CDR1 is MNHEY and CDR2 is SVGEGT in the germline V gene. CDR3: CASSYLTGGSGYTF. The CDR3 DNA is TGTGCCAGCAGTTACCTGACAGGGGGCAGTGGCTACACCTTC.

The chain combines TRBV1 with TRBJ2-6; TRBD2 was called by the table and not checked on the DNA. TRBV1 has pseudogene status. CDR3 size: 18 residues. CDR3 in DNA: TGCACCAGCAGCCAAGACGTTGGGTTGCGGGCTGGGGCCAACGTCCTGACTTTC. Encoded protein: CTSSQDVGLRAGANVLTF.

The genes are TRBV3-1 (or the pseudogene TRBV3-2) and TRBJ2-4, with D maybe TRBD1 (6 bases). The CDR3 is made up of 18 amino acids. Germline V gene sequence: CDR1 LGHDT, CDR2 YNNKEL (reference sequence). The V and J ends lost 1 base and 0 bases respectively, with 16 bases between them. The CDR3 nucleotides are TGTGCCAGCAGCCAAGGGGAAACTAGGGGGACAGCCAAAAACATTCAGTACTTC. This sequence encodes CASSQGETRGTAKNIQYF.

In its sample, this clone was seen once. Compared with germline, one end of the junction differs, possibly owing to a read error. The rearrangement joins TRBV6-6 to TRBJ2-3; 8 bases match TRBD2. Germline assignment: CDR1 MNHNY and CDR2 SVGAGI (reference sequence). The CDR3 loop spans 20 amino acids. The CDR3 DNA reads TGTGCCAGCAGCCCCGATACTAGGCGGGGGGCTAGATATAGCACATATACGCAGTATTTT. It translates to CASSPDTRRGARYSTYTQYF.

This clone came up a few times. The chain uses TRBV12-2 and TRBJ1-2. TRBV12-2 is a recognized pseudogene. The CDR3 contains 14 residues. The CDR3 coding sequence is TGTGCAAGTCGCTCCCGAGGGCGTTTGCATGGCTACACCTTC. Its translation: CASRSRGRLHGYTF.

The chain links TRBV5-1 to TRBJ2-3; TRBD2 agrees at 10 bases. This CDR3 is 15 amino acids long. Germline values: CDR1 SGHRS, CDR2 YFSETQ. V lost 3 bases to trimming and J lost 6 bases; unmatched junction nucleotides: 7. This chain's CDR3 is CASSYLAGAADTQYF. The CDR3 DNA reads TGCGCCAGCAGCTACCTAGCGGGGGCGGCGGATACGCAGTATTTT.

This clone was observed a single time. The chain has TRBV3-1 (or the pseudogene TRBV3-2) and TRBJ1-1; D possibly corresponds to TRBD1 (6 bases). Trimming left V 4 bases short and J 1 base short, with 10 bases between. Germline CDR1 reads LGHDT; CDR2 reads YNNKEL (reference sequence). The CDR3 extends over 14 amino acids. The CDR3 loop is CASSPGTPNTEAFF. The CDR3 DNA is TGTGCCAGCAGCCCAGGGACACCGAACACTGAAGCTTTCTTT.

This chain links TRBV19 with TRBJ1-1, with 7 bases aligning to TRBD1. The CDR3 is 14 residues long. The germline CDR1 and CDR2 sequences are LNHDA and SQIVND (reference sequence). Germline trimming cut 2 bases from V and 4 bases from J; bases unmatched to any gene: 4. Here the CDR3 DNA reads TGTGCCAGTAGTATATTCTCAGGGGGCACTGAAGCTTTCTTT. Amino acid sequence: CASSIFSGGTEAFF.

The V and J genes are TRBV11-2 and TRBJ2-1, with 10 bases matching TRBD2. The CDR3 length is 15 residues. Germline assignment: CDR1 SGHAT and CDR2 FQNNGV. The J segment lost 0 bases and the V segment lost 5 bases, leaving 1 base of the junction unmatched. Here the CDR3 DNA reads TGTGCCAGCAGCAGACTAGCGGGCTCCTACAATGAGCAGTTCTTC. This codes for CASSRLAGSYNEQFF.

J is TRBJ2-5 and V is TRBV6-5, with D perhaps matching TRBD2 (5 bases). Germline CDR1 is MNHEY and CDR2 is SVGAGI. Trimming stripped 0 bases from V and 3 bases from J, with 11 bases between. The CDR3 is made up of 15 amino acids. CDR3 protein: CASSYSSTGKETQYF. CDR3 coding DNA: TGTGCCAGCAGTTACTCATCAACGGGGAAAGAGACCCAGTACTTC.

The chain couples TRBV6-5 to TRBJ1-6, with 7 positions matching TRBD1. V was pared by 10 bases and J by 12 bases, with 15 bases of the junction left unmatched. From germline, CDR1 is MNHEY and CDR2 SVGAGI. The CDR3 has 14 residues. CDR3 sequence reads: CATTSGQGELPLHF. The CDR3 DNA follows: TGTGCCACCACGTCAGGCCAGGGGGAATTACCCCTCCACTTT.

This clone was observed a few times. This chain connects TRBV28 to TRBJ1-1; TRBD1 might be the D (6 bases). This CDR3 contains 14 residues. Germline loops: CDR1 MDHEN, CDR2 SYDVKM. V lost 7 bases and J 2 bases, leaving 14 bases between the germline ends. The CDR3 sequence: CASNWGGLNTEAFF. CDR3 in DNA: TGTGCCAGCAACTGGGGGGGGCTAAACACTGAAGCTTTCTTT. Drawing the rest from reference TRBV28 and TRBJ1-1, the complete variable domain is DVKVTQSSRYLVKRTGEKVFLECVQDMDHENMFWYRQDPGLGLRLIYFSYDVKMKEKGDIPEGYSVSREKKERFSLILESASTNQTSMYLCASNWGGLNTEAFFGQGTRLTVV.

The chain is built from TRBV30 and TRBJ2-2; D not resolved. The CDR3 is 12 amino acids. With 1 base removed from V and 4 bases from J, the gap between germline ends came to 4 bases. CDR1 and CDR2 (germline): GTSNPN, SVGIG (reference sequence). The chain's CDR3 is CAWSGLTGELFF. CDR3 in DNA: TGTGCCTGGAGTGGACTCACCGGGGAGCTGTTTTTT.

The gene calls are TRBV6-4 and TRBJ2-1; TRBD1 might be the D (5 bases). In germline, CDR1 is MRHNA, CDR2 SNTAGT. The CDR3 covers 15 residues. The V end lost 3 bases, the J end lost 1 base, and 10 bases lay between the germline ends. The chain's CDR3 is CASSEGRVSYNEQFF. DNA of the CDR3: TGTGCCAGCAGTGAGGGCAGGGTATCCTACAATGAGCAGTTCTTC.